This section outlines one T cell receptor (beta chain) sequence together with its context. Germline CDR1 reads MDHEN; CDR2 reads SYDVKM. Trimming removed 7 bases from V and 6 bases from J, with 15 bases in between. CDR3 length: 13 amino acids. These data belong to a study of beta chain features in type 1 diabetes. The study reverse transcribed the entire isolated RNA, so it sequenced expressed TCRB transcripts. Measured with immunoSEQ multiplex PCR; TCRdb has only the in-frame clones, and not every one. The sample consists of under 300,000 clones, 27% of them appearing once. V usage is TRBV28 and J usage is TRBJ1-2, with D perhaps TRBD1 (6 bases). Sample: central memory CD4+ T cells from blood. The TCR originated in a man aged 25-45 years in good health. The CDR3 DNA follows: TGTGCCAGCATCCTTTCGGGGGGCGATGGCTACACCTTC. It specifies CASILSGGDGYTF.